These T cell receptor beta chains were read from a single sample in a study of T-cell memory formation after mild COVID-19. TCRdb reanalysed the 5' RACE reads using MiXCR and keeps one entry per CDR3 protein. The sample has some 300,000 distinct CDR3 sequences, 20% to 25% seen once; the top ten hold approximately 22%. The sequencing input was PBMCs or a T cell subset sorted from them (not recorded which). The receptors here all came from a man in his late teens or twenties who had mild COVID-19 (a few samples of this study predate the infection). Cell type and time point are not known. Each CDR3 is given with its conserved first and last residue. Fields, in order: clone size, J gene, D gene, V gene, CDR3 protein, CDR3 DNA. The D gene is left open where the match is weak. Clone size is shown for a subset of rows, as once, few, many or a class of expanded clone.

clone_size: -
j_call: TRBJ2-7
d_call: -
v_call: TRBV5-1
cdr3_aa: CASSLGGVAWEQYF
cdr3_nt: TGCGCCAGCAGCTTGGGGGGAGTAGCTTGGGAGCAGTACTTC

clone_size: many
j_call: TRBJ2-1
d_call: -
v_call: TRBV7-9
cdr3_aa: CASSLNNEQFF
cdr3_nt: TGTGCCAGCAGCCTCAACAATGAGCAGTTCTTC

clone_size: few
j_call: TRBJ1-4
d_call: -
v_call: TRBV27
cdr3_aa: CASSSGGAGGEKLFF
cdr3_nt: TGTGCCAGCAGTTCCGGGGGAGCCGGAGGCGAAAAACTGTTTTTT

clone_size: few
j_call: TRBJ2-2
d_call: TRBD2
v_call: TRBV7-3
cdr3_aa: CASSLGRGTGELFF
cdr3_nt: TGTGCCAGCAGCTTAGGGAGGGGCACCGGGGAGCTGTTTTTT

clone_size: -
j_call: TRBJ2-3
d_call: -
v_call: TRBV5-4
cdr3_aa: CASSFKLGGITDTQYF
cdr3_nt: TGTGCCAGCAGCTTCAAACTGGGTGGGATCACAGATACGCAGTATTTT

clone_size: many
j_call: TRBJ2-7
d_call: -
v_call: TRBV12-3/TRBV12-4
cdr3_aa: CASSLSWDEQYF
cdr3_nt: TGTGCCAGCAGTTTATCTTGGGACGAGCAGTACTTC

clone_size: few
j_call: TRBJ1-2
d_call: -
v_call: TRBV4-3
cdr3_aa: CASSRSRQSVYGYTF
cdr3_nt: TGCGCCAGCAGCCGGTCACGACAGTCGGTCTATGGCTACACCTTC

clone_size: -
j_call: TRBJ2-3
d_call: -
v_call: TRBV19
cdr3_aa: CASSIQGLEDTQYF
cdr3_nt: TGTGCCAGTAGCATTCAGGGTCTGGAGGATACGCAGTATTTT

clone_size: -
j_call: TRBJ2-2
d_call: TRBD1
v_call: TRBV7-7
cdr3_aa: CASSAVRDRYTGELFF
cdr3_nt: TGTGCTAGCAGCGCTGTCCGGGACAGATACACCGGGGAGCTGTTTTTT

clone_size: -
j_call: TRBJ2-2
d_call: TRBD1
v_call: TRBV4-3
cdr3_aa: CASSQVAAGGYTGELFF
cdr3_nt: TGCGCCAGCAGCCAAGTTGCGGCAGGGGGCTACACCGGGGAGCTGTTTTTT

clone_size: few
j_call: TRBJ2-6
d_call: -
v_call: TRBV12-3/TRBV12-4
cdr3_aa: CASHRGGAGANVLTF
cdr3_nt: TGTGCCAGCCATAGGGGAGGAGCCGGGGCCAACGTCCTGACTTTC

clone_size: -
j_call: TRBJ2-1
d_call: TRBD1
v_call: TRBV4-3
cdr3_aa: CASSQDFRDRPDNEQFF
cdr3_nt: TGCGCCAGCAGCCAAGATTTCCGGGACAGGCCAGACAATGAGCAGTTCTTC

clone_size: many
j_call: TRBJ2-3
d_call: -
v_call: TRBV6-2/TRBV6-3
cdr3_aa: CASSYSYTQYF
cdr3_nt: TGTGCCAGCAGTTACTCCTATACGCAGTATTTT

clone_size: -
j_call: TRBJ1-5
d_call: TRBD1
v_call: TRBV7-2
cdr3_aa: CASTRQGEGSNQPQHF
cdr3_nt: TGTGCCAGCACCCGACAGGGGGAAGGTAGCAATCAGCCCCAGCATTTT

clone_size: -
j_call: TRBJ2-5
d_call: -
v_call: TRBV9
cdr3_aa: CASSLRGLDKETQYF
cdr3_nt: TGTGCCAGCAGCCTCCGGGGGCTGGACAAAGAGACCCAGTACTTC

clone_size: -
j_call: TRBJ1-1
d_call: -
v_call: TRBV2
cdr3_aa: CASDKGFIGTEAFF
cdr3_nt: TGTGCCAGCGATAAGGGTTTCATAGGCACTGAAGCTTTCTTT

clone_size: -
j_call: TRBJ2-3
d_call: TRBD1
v_call: TRBV5-1
cdr3_aa: CASSLGRQGPTDTQYF
cdr3_nt: TGCGCCAGCAGCTTGGGGCGACAGGGTCCCACAGATACGCAGTATTTT

clone_size: -
j_call: TRBJ1-2
d_call: -
v_call: TRBV20-1
cdr3_aa: CSGPTGNYGYTF
cdr3_nt: TGCAGTGGTCCCACAGGGAACTATGGCTACACCTTC

clone_size: -
j_call: TRBJ1-1
d_call: TRBD1
v_call: TRBV12-3/TRBV12-4
cdr3_aa: CASSLMQGGTEAFF
cdr3_nt: TGTGCCAGCAGTTTAATGCAGGGGGGCACTGAAGCTTTCTTT

clone_size: -
j_call: TRBJ2-1
d_call: -
v_call: TRBV20-1
cdr3_aa: CSARSRDFYNEQFF
cdr3_nt: TGCAGTGCTAGATCTCGGGACTTCTACAATGAGCAGTTCTTC

clone_size: few
j_call: TRBJ1-1
d_call: -
v_call: TRBV2
cdr3_aa: CASRVRVTAEAFF
cdr3_nt: TGTGCCAGCAGGGTCCGGGTGACCGCTGAAGCTTTCTTT

clone_size: few
j_call: TRBJ2-5
d_call: -
v_call: TRBV27
cdr3_aa: CASSFLDGTQYF
cdr3_nt: TGTGCCAGCAGTTTTCTGGACGGGACCCAGTACTTC

clone_size: few
j_call: TRBJ2-5
d_call: -
v_call: TRBV9
cdr3_aa: CASSVGGFGQETQYF
cdr3_nt: TGTGCCAGCAGCGTAGGGGGGTTTGGCCAAGAGACCCAGTACTTC

clone_size: few
j_call: TRBJ1-4
d_call: TRBD1
v_call: TRBV14
cdr3_aa: CASSHRRGVTNEKLFF
cdr3_nt: TGTGCCAGCAGCCACCGCAGGGGGGTCACCAATGAAAAACTGTTTTTT

clone_size: -
j_call: TRBJ1-2
d_call: -
v_call: TRBV7-2
cdr3_aa: CASSSGTRNYGYTF
cdr3_nt: TGTGCCAGCAGTTCGGGGACACGAAACTATGGCTACACCTTC

clone_size: few
j_call: TRBJ1-6
d_call: TRBD1
v_call: TRBV4-2
cdr3_aa: CASSLGQANSPLHF
cdr3_nt: TGTGCCAGCAGCCTGGGACAGGCGAATTCACCCCTCCACTTT

clone_size: -
j_call: TRBJ2-5
d_call: -
v_call: TRBV5-1
cdr3_aa: CASSLASGETQYF
cdr3_nt: TGCGCCAGCAGCTTGGCGTCCGGAGAGACCCAGTACTTC

clone_size: -
j_call: TRBJ1-1
d_call: -
v_call: TRBV7-9
cdr3_aa: CASSLATLIEAFF
cdr3_nt: TGTGCCAGCAGCTTAGCCACACTTATTGAAGCTTTCTTT

clone_size: -
j_call: TRBJ2-7
d_call: -
v_call: TRBV7-9
cdr3_aa: CASSLVAGYEQYF
cdr3_nt: TGTGCCAGCAGCTTAGTCGCGGGGTACGAGCAGTACTTC

clone_size: -
j_call: TRBJ2-3
d_call: -
v_call: TRBV6-5
cdr3_aa: CASSRRGGHTDTQYF
cdr3_nt: TGTGCCAGCAGTCGGCGGGGCGGTCACACAGATACGCAGTATTTT

clone_size: few
j_call: TRBJ1-1
d_call: TRBD1
v_call: TRBV18
cdr3_aa: CASSQRDRGRAFF
cdr3_nt: TGTGCCAGCTCACAACGGGACAGGGGGCGAGCTTTCTTT

clone_size: -
j_call: TRBJ2-1
d_call: -
v_call: TRBV5-4
cdr3_aa: CASSLQGVTYNEQFF
cdr3_nt: TGTGCCAGCAGCTTGCAAGGCGTGACCTACAATGAGCAGTTCTTC

clone_size: few
j_call: TRBJ2-3
d_call: -
v_call: TRBV11-2
cdr3_aa: CASTVGSGGPVADTQYF
cdr3_nt: TGTGCCAGCACCGTAGGTTCCGGGGGGCCTGTGGCAGATACGCAGTATTTT

clone_size: -
j_call: TRBJ2-3
d_call: -
v_call: TRBV7-2
cdr3_aa: CASQRTSTDTQYF
cdr3_nt: TGTGCCAGCCAACGTACTAGCACAGATACGCAGTATTTT

clone_size: -
j_call: TRBJ2-3
d_call: -
v_call: TRBV7-2
cdr3_aa: CASSPQASGTDTQYF
cdr3_nt: TGTGCCAGCAGCCCCCAGGCGAGCGGTACAGATACGCAGTATTTT

clone_size: many
j_call: TRBJ2-7
d_call: -
v_call: TRBV7-3
cdr3_aa: CASSLRRGPSYEQYF
cdr3_nt: TGTGCCAGCAGCTTAAGGCGGGGGCCGTCCTACGAGCAGTACTTC

clone_size: few
j_call: TRBJ1-2
d_call: -
v_call: TRBV7-9
cdr3_aa: CASSLSPGQRHGYTF
cdr3_nt: TGTGCCAGCAGCTTATCGCCAGGCCAAAGGCATGGCTACACCTTC

clone_size: few
j_call: TRBJ2-3
d_call: -
v_call: TRBV25-1
cdr3_aa: CASSANTPSTDTQYF
cdr3_nt: TGTGCCAGCAGTGCGAATACCCCTAGCACAGATACGCAGTATTTT

clone_size: few
j_call: TRBJ2-2
d_call: -
v_call: TRBV7-9
cdr3_aa: CASSSGLGNTGELFF
cdr3_nt: TGTGCCAGCAGCTCAGGACTGGGGAACACCGGGGAGCTGTTTTTT